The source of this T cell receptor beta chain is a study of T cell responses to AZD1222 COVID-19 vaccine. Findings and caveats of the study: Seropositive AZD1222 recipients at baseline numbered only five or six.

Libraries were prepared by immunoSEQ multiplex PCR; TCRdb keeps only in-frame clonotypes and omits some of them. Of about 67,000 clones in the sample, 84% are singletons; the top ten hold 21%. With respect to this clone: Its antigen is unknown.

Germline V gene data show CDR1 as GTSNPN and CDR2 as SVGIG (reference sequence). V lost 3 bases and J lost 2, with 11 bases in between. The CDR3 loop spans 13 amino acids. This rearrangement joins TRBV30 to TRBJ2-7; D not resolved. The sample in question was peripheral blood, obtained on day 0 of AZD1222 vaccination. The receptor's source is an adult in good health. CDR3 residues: CAWSWLDTYEQYF. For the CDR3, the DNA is TGTGCCTGGAGCTGGCTGGATACCTACGAGCAGTACTTC. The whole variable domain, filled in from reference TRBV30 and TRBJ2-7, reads SQTIHQWPATLVQPVGSPLSLECTVEGTSNPNLYWYRQAAGRGLQLLFYSVGIGQISSEVPQNLSASRPQDRQFILSSKKLLLSDSGFYLCAWSWLDTYEQYFGPGTRLTVT.